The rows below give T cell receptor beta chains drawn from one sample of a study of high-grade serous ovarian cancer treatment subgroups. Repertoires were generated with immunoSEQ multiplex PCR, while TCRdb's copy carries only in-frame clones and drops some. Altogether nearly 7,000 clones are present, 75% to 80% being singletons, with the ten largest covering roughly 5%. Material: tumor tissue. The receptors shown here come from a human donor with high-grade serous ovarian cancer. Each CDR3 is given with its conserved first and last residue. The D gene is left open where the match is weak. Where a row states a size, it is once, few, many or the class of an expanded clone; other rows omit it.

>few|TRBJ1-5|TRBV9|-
CASRDLRGFHQPQHF
TGTGCCAGCAGAGATTTACGGGGCTTCCATCAGCCCCAGCATTTT
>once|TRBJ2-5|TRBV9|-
CASSVDSGDGETQYF
TGTGCCAGCAGCGTAGATTCCGGTGACGGAGAGACCCAGTACTTC
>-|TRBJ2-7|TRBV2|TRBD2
CASSAGLAGSSTFYEQYF
TGTGCCAGCAGCGCTGGACTAGCGGGGTCGAGCACTTTCTACGAGCAGTACTTC
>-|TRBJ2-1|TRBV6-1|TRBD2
CASRGLEEINEQFF
TGTGCCAGCAGGGGACTAGAGGAGATCAATGAGCAGTTCTTC
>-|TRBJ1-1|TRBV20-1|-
CSARVGAFF
TGCAGTGCTAGAGTCGGAGCTTTCTTT
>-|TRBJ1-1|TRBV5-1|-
CASSPGTVNEAFF
TGCGCCAGCAGCCCAGGGACGGTAAATGAAGCTTTCTTT
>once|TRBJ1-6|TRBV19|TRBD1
CASRRPDRGNDSPLHF
TGTGCCAGTAGACGACCAGACAGGGGGAATGATTCACCCCTCCACTTT
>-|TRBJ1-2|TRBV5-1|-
CASSLGTDPSNYGYTF
TGCGCCAGCAGCTTAGGAACAGATCCATCTAACTATGGCTACACCTTC
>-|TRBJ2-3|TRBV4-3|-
CASSQMPGDTQYF
TGCGCCAGCAGCCAAATGCCGGGAGATACGCAGTATTTT
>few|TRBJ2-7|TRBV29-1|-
CSVADSGYEQYF
TGCAGCGTGGCCGACAGTGGTTACGAGCAGTACTTC
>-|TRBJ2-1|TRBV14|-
CASSHTRLNRAEQFF
TGTGCCAGCAGCCACACTAGGCTAAACAGAGCTGAGCAGTTCTTC
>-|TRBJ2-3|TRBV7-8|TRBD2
CASSLTAGDGDTQYF
TGTGCCAGCAGCTTAACGGCGGGGGATGGCGATACGCAGTATTTT
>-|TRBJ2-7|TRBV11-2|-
CASSLGNNEQYF
TGTGCCAGCAGCTTAGGGAACAACGAGCAGTACTTC
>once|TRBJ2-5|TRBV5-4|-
CASSLQGPETQYF
TGTGCCAGCAGCTTGCAGGGACCAGAGACCCAGTACTTC
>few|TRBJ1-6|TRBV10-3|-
CAISEADYPLHF
TGTGCCATCAGTGAGGCCGACTACCCCCTCCACTTT
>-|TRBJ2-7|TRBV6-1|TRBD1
CASSGQGQSYEQYF
TGTGCCAGCAGCGGACAGGGCCAATCCTACGAGCAGTACTTC